This T cell receptor (beta chain) was profiled in a study of CD8+CD57+ T cells in acquired aplastic anemia. Overall study findings and caveats: Found in both controls and patients were some 31 CD8+ CDR3 sequences.

Researchers used genomic DNA as the template to profile TCR beta VDJ and CDR3. Via MiXCR, TCRdb re-called the reads, giving one row per CDR3 protein. The table shows around 170,000 distinct CDR3 sequences, with 55% to 70% occurring only once. This clonotype showed up just once. What it recognizes is unknown. Trimming left V 4 bases short and J 2 bases short, with 13 bases between. This CDR3 spans 15 amino acids. The germline V gene encodes CDR1 SGDLS and CDR2 YYNGEE. The rearrangement joins TRBV9 to TRBJ1-5; a weak D match, TRBD1 (5 bases). Sequencing was carried out using sorted CD4+, CD8+, or CD8+CD57+ T cells (not recorded which) from PBMCs. The receptor was derived from a human donor in good health. In DNA form, the CDR3 reads TGTGCCAGCAGCCTCCAGGGATCGCGCAATCAGCCCCAGCATTTT. This encodes CASSLQGSRNQPQHF.